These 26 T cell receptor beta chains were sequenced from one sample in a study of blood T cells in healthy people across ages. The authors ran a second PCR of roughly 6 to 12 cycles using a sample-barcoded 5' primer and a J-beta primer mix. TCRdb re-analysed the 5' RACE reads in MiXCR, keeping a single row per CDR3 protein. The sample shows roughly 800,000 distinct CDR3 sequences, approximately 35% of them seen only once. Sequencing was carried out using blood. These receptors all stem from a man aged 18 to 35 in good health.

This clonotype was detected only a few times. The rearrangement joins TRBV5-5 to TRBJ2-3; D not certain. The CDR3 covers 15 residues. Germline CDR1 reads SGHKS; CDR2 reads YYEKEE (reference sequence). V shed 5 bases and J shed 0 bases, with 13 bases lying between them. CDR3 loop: CASSMDGASTDTQYF. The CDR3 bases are TGTGCCAGCAGTATGGACGGAGCTAGCACAGATACGCAGTATTTT.

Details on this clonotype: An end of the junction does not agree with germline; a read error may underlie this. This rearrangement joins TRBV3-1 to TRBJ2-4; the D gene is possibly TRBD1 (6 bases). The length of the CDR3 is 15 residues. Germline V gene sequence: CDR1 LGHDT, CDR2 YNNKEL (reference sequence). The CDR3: CTSSLQGLAKNIQYF. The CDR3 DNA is TGTACCAGCAGCCTACAGGGATTAGCCAAAAACATTCAGTACTTC.

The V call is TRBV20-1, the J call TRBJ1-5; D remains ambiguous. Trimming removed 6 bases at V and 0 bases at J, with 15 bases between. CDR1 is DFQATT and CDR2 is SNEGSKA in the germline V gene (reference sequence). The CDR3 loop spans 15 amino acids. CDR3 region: CSAAGRKYSNQPQHF. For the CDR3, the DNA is TGCAGTGCCGCCGGCAGGAAATATAGCAATCAGCCCCAGCATTTT.

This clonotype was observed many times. CDR3 nucleotides: TGTGCCACCAGTGATTTGAGAGGGATTCCCCGCAAGTGGACCCAGTACTTC. This gives the protein CATSDLRGIPRKWTQYF. The chain is built from TRBV24-1 and TRBJ2-5, with D possibly matching TRBD2 (5 bases). Germline V gene data show CDR1 as KGHDR and CDR2 as SFDVKD. V gave up 0 bases and J gave up 7 bases, with 20 bases separating them. The CDR3 contains 17 residues.

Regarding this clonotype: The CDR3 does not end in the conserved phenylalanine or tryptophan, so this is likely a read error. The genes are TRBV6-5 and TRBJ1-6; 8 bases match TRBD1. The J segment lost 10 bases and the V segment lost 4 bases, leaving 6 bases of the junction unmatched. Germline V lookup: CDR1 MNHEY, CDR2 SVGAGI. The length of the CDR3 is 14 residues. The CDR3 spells CASSFSGGRSPLHS. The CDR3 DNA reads TGTGCCAGCAGTTTTTCAGGGGGCAGGTCACCCCTCCACTCT.

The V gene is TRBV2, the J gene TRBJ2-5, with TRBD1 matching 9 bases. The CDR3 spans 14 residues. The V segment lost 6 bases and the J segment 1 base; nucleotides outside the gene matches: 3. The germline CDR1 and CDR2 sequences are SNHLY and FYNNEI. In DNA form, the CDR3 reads TGTGCCAGCAGCGCGGACAGGGGCCAAGAGACCCAGTACTTC. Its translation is CASSADRGQETQYF.

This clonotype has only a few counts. CDR3 DNA sequence: TGTGCCAGCAGCTTCAGACTAGCGGGGGCCGAACTCTACAATGAGCAGTACTTC. Translation gives CASSFRLAGAELYNEQYF. The chain uses TRBV7-6 and TRBJ2-1; TRBD2 matches 12 bases. The J call is uncertain, as TRBJ2-7 better fits the DNA end. The CDR3 loop spans 18 amino acids. Per germline, CDR1 SGHVS and CDR2 FNYEAQ.

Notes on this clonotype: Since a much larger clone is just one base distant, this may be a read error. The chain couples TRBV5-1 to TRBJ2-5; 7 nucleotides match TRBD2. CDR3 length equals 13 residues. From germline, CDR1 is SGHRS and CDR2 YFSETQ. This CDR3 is CASSGGLEEIQYF. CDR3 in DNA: TGCGCCAGCAGCGGCGGACTAGAAGAGATCCAGTACTTC.

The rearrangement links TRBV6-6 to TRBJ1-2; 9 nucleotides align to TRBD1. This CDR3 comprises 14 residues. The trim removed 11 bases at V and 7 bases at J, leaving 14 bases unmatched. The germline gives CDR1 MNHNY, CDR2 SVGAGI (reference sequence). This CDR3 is CAGLETGTGSGYTF. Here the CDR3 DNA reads TGTGCCGGACTCGAGACCGGGACAGGGAGTGGCTACACCTTC.

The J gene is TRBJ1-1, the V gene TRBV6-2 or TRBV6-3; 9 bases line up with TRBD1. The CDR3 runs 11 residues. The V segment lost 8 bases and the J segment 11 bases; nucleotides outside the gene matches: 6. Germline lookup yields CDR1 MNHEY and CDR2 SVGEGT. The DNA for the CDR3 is TGTGCCAGCTCGACAGGGGGTCTCGCTTTCTTT. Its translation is CASSTGGLAFF.

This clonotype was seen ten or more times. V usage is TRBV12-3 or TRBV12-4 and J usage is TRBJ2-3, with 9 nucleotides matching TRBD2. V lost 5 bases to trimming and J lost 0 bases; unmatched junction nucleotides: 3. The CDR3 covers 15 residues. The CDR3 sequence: CASSPLAGSTDTQYF. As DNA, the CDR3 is TGTGCCAGCAGTCCTCTAGCGGGGAGCACAGATACGCAGTATTTT.

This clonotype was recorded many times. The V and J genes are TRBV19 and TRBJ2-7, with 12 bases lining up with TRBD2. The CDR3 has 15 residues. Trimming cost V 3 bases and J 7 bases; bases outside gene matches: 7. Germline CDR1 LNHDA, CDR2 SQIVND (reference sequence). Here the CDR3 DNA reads TGTGCCAGTAGTATCACTAGCGGGGGGCCAAATGAGCAGTACTTC. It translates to CASSITSGGPNEQYF.

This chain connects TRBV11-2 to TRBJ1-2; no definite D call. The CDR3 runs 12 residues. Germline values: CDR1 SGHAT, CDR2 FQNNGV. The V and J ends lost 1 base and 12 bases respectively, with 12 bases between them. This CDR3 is CASSLARVGHTF. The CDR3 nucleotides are TGTGCCAGCAGCTTAGCCCGGGTTGGACACACCTTC.

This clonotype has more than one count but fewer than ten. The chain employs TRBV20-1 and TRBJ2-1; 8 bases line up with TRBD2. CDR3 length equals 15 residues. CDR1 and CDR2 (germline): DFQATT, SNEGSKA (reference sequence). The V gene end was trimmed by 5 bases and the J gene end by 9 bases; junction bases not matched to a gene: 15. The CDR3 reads CSASRPPQRGSEQFF. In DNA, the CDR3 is TGCAGTGCTTCTCGGCCGCCCCAGCGGGGGAGTGAGCAGTTCTTC.

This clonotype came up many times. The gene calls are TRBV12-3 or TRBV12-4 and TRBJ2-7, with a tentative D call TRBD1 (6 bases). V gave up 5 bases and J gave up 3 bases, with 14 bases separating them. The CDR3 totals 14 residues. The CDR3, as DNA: TGTGCCAGCAGTCCCCGGGACAACCTCTACGAGCAGTACTTC. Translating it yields CASSPRDNLYEQYF.

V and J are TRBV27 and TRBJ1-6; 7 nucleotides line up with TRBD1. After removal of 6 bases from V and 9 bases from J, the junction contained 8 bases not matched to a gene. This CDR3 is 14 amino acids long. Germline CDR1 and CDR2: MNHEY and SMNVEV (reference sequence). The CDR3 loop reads CASRPTGSTSPLHF. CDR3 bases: TGTGCCAGCAGGCCGACAGGGTCAACTTCACCCCTCCACTTT.

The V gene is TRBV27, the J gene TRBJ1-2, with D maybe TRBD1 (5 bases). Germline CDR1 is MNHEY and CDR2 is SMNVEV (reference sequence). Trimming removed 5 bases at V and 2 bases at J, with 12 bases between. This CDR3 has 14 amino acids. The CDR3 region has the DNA TGTGCCAGCAGTCCAACCTGGGGGAACTATGGCTACACCTTC. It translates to CASSPTWGNYGYTF.

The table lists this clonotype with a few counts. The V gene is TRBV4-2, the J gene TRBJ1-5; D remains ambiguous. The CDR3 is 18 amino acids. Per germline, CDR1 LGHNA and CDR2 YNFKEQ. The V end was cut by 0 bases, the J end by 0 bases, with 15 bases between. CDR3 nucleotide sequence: TGTGCCAGCAGCCAAGATTTAGAGGAACCCGCTAGCAATCAGCCCCAGCATTTT. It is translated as CASSQDLEEPASNQPQHF.

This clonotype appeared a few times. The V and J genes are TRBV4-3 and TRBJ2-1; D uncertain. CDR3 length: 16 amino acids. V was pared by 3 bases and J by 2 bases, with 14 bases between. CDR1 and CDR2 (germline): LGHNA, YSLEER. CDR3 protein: CASSQRVRVAYNEQFF. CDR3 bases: TGCGCCAGCAGCCAGAGAGTTAGGGTCGCCTACAATGAGCAGTTCTTC.

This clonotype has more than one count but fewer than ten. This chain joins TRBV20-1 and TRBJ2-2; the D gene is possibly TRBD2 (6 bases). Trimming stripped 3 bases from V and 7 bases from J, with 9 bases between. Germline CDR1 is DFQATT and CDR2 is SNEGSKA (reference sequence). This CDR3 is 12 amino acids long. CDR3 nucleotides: TGCAGTGCTAGGGGGGGATTCGGGGAGCTGTTTTTT. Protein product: CSARGGFGELFF.

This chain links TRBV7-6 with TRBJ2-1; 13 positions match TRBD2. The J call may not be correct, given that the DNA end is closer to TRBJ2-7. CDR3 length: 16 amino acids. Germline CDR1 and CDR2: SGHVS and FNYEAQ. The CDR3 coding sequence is TGTGCCAGCAGTCCCGGGACTAGCGGGGATACCAATGAGCAGTACTTC. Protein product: CASSPGTSGDTNEQYF.

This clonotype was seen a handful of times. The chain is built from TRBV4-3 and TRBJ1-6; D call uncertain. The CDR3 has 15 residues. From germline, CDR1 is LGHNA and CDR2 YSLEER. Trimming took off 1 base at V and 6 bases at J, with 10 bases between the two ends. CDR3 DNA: TGCGCCAGCAGCCAAGGTGGAGGCGGTAATTCACCCCTCCACTTT. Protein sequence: CASSQGGGGNSPLHF.

CDR3 protein: CSARDGGRWGTEAFF. The DNA of the CDR3 is TGCAGTGCTAGAGACGGCGGCAGATGGGGCACTGAAGCTTTCTTT. The chain recombines TRBV20-1 with TRBJ1-1; D not certain. From germline, CDR1 is DFQATT and CDR2 SNEGSKA (reference sequence). The V and J ends lost 0 bases and 4 bases respectively, with 15 bases between them. This CDR3 has 15 residues.

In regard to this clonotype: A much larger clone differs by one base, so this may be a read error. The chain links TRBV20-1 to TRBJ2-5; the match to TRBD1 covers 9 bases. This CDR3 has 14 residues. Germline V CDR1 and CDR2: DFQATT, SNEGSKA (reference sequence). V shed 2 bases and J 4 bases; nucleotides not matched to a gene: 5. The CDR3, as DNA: TGCAGTGCTAGAACACTGGGACAGGGAGAGACCCAGTACTTC. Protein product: CSARTLGQGETQYF.

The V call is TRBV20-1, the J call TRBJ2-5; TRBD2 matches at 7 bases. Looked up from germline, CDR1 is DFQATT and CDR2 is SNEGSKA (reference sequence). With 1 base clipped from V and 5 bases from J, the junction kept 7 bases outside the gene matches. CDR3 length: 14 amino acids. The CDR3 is CSARGVGGTETQYF. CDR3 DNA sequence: TGCAGTGCTAGAGGGGTGGGGGGGACTGAGACCCAGTACTTC.

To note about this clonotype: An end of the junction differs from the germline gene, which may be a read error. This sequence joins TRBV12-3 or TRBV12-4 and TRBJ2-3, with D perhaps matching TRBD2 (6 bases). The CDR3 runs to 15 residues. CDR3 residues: CASSPLAVRADAQYF. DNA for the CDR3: TGTGCCAGCAGCCCACTAGCTGTCCGCGCAGATGCGCAGTATTTT.